This TCR beta chain was sequenced in a study of T cell repertoires in cytomegalovirus infection. The CDR3 totals 11 residues. The germline V gene encodes CDR1 SQVTM and CDR2 ANQGSEA. With 6 bases removed from V and 5 bases from J, the gap between germline ends came to 11 bases. Using its own MiXCR run on the reads, TCRdb lists one record per CDR3 protein. Of 270,000 or so distinct CDR3 sequences listed, 17% are singletons. A few counts support this clonotype. The chain uses TRBV29-1 and TRBJ2-7, with D maybe TRBD1 (6 bases). Specimen: CD8+ T cells from PBMCs. The receptor was isolated from a human donor in good health (CMV status not recorded). Some clones in this sample may be carry-over from other donors' samples. This CDR3 reads CSVATGNEQYF. The CDR3 nucleotides are TGCAGCGTGGCCACAGGGAACGAGCAGTACTTC.